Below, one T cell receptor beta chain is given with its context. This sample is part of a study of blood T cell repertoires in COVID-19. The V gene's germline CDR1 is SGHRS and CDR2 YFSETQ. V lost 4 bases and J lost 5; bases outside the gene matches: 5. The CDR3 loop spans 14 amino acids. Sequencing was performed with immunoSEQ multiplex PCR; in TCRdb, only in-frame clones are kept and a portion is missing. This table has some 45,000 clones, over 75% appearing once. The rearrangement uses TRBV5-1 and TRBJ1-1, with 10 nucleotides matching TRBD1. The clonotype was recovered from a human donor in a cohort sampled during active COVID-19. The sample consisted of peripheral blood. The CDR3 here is CASSEGQGRTEAFF. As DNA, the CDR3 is TGCGCCAGCAGCGAGGGACAGGGGAGGACTGAAGCTTTCTTT.